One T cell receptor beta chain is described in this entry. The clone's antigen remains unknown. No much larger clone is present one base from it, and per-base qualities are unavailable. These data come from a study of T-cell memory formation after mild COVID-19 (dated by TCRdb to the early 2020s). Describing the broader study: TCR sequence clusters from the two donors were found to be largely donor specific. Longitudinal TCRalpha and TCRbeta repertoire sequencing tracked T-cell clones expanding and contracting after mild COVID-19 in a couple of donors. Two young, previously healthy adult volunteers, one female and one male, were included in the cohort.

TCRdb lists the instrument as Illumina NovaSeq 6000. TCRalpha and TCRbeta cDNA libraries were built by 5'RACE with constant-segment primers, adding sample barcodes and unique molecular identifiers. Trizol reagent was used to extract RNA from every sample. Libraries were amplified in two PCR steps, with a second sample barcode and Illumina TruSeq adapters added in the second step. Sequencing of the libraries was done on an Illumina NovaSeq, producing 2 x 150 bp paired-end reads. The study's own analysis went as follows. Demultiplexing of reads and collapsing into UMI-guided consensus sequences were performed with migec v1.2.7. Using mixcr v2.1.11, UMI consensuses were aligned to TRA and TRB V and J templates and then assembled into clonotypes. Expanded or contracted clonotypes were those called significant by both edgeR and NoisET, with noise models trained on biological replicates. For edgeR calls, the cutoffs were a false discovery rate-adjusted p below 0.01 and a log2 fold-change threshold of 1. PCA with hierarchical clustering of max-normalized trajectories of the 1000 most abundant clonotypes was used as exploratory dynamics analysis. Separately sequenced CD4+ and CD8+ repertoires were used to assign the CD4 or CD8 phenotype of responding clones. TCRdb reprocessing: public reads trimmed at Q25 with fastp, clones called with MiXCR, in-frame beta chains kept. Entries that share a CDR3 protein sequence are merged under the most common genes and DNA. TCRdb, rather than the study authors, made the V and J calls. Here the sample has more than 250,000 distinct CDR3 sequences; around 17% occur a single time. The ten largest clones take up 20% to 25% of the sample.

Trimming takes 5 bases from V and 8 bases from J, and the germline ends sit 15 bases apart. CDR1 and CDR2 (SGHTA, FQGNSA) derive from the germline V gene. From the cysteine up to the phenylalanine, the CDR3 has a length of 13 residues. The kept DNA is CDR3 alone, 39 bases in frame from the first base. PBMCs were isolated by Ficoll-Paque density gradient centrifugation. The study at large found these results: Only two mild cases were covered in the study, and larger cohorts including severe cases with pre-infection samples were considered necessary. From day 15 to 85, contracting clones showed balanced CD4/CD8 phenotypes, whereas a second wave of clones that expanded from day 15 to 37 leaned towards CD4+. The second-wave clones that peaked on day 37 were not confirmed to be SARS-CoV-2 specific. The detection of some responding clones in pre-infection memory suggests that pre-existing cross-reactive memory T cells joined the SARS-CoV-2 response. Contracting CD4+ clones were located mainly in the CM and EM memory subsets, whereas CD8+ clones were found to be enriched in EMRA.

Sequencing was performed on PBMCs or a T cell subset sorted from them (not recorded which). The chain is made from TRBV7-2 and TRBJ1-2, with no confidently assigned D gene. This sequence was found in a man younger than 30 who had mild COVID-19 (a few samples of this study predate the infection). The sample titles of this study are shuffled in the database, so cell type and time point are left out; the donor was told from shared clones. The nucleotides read TGTGCCAGCAGCGCCGCAGGCACGCGGGGCTACACCTTC. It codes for CASSAAGTRGYTF.